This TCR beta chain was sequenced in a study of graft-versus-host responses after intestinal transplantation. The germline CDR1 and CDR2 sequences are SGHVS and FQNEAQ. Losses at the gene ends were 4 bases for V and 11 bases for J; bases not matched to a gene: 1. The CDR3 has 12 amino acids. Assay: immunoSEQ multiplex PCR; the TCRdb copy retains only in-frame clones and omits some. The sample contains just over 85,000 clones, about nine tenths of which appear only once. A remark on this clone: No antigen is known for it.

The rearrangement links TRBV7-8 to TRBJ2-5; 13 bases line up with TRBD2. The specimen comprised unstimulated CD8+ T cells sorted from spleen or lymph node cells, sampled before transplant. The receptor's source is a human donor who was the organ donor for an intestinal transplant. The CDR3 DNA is TGTGCCAGCAGCTCACTAGCGGGGGGGCAGTACTTC. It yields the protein CASSSLAGGQYF.